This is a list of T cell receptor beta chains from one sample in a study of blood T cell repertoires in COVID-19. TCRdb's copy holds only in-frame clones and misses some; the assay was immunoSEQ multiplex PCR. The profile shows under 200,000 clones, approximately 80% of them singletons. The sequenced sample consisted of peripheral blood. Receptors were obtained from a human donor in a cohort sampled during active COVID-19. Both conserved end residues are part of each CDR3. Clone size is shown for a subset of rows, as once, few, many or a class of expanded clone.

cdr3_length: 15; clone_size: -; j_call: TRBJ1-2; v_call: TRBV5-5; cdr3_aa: CASSPQDRGLGGYTF
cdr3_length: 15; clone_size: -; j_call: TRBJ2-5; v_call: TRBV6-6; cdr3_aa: CASSPPLAGQETQYF
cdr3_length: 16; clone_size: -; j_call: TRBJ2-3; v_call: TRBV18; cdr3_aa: CASSPALAGAGDTQYF
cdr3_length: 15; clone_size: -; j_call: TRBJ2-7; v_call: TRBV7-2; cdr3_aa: CASSPGWLREGEQYF
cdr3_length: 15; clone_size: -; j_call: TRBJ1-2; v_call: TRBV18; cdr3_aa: CASSPPGTKHYGYTF
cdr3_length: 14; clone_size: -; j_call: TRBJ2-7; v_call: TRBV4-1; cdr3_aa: CASSQDLGGWEQYF
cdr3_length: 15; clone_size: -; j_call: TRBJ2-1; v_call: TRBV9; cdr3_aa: CASSVGGQGGNEQFF
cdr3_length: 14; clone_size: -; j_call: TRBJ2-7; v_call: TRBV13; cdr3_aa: CASSFEGGKYEQYF
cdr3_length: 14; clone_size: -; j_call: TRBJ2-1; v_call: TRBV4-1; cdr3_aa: CASSQEASSGEQFF
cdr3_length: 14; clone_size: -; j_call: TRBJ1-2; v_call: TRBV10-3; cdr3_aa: CAISGTGGGYGYTF
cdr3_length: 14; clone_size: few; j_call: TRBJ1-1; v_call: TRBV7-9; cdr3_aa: CASSLPGLRSEAFF
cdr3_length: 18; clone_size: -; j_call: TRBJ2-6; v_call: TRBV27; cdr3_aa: CASSPPGVLHSGANVLTF
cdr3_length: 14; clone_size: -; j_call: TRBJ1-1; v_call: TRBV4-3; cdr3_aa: CASSQGLGGTEAFF
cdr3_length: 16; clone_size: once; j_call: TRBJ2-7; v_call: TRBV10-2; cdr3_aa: CASTQVAGGGPYEQYF
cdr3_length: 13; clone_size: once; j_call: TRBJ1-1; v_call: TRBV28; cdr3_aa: CASSTNGWTEAFF
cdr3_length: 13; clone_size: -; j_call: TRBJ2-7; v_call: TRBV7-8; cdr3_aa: CASSTLDRPEQYF
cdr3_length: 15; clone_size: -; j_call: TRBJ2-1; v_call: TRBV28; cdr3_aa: CASTAGLAGVGEQFF
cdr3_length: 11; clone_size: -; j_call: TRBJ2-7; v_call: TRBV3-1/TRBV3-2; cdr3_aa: CASSGGPEQYF
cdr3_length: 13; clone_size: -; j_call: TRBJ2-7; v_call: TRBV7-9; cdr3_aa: CASSTRDNYEQYF
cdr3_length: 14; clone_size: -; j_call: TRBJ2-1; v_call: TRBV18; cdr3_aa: CASSPGTVNNEQFF
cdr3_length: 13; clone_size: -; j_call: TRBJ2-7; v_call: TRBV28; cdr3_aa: CATHLGGEDEQYF
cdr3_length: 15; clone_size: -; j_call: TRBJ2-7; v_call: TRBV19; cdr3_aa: CASSTQGGRFYEQYF
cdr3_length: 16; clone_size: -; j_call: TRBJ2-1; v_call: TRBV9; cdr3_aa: CASSPRLAGGSDEQFF
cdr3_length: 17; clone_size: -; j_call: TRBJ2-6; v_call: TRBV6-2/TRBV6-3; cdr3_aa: CASSYSDSNSGANVLTF
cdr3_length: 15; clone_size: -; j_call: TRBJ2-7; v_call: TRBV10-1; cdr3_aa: CASSDPGLAAYEQYF
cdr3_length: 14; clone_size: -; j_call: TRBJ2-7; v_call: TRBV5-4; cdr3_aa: CASSSGQRAYEQYF
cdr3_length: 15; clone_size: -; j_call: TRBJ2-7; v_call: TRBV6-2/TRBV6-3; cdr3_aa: CASSDSGTGSYEQYF
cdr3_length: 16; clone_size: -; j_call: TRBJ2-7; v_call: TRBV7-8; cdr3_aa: CASSLAASGETYEQYF
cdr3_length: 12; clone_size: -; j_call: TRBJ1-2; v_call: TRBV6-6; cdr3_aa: CASSTASYGYTF
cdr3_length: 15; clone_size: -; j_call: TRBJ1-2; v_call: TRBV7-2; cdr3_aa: CASSLDRTGLYGYTF
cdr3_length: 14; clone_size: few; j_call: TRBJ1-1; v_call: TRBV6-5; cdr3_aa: CASSNRGLRSEAFF
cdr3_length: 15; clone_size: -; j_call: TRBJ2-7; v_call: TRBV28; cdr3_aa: CASSFRDLLTYEQYF
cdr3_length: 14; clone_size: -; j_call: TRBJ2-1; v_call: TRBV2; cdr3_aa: CASQTSGRRNEQFF
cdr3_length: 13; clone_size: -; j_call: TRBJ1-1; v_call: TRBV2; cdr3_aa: CASTGQGNTEAFF
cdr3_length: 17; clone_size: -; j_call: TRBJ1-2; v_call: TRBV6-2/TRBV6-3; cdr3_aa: CASSYSGRGRGNYGYTF
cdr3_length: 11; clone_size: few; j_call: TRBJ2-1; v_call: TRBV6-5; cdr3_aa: CASSSDRMQFF
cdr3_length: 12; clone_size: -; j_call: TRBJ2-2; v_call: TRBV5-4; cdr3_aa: CASSSDSGELFF
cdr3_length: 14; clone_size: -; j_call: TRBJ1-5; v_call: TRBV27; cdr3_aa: CASRQGTGNQPQHF
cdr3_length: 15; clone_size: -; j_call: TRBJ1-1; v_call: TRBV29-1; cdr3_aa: CSAGDSYFMNTEAFF